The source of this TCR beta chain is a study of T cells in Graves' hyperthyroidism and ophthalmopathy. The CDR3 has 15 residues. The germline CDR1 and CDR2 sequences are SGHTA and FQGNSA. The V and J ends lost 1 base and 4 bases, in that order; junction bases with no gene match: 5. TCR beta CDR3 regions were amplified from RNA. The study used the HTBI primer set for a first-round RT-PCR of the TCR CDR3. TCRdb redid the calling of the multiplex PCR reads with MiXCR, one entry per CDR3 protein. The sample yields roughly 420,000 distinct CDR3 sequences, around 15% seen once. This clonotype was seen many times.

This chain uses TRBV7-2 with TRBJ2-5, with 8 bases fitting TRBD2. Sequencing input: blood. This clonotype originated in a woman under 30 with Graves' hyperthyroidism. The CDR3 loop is CASSLGGLGLETQYF. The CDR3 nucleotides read TGTGCCAGCAGCTTAGGGGGACTAGGTTTAGAGACCCAGTACTTC.